The present T cell receptor beta chain was sequenced within a study of T cell changes during pregnancy in multiple sclerosis. Germline loops: CDR1 MGHRA, CDR2 YSYEKL. The CDR3 runs to 16 residues. J was trimmed by 5 bases and V by 0 bases; bases with no gene match: 8. The method was immunoSEQ multiplex PCR; TCRdb's version includes in-frame clones alone and lacks a portion of them. Of 40,000 to 50,000 clones in the sample, roughly 93% were seen once. The origin of this receptor is a female donor with multiple sclerosis, enrolled in a pregnancy study. The chain carries TRBV4-1 and TRBJ2-7; TRBD1 aligns across 9 bases. The material was CD8+ T cells from peripheral blood mononuclear cells, obtained in the first trimester of pregnancy. CDR3 bases: TGCGCCAGCAGCCAAGAACAGGGGGCTTCCTACCACGAGCAGTACTTC. This gives the protein CASSQEQGASYHEQYF.